Listed below are T cell receptor beta chains from one sample, sequenced in a study of a mutant IDH1 vaccine in newly diagnosed glioma. These TCRs' antigens remain unknown. Produced via immunoSEQ multiplex PCR; TCRdb's table is partial and in-frame only. The sample includes 56,000 or so clones, roughly 78% of them seen just once. The sequences come from PBMCs, collected from a glioma patient whose treatment included an IDH1 peptide vaccine. Receptor source: a woman in her forties with glioma. The CDR3 runs from the conserved cysteine through the conserved F or W. The order of the fields is D gene, clone size, J gene, V gene, CDR3 DNA, CDR3 protein. A D gene is named only where the DNA matches it firmly. Size is stated for part of the rows, as once, few or many counts, or as a class when the clone is expanded.

>TRBD1|.|TRBJ2-5|TRBV29-1
TGCAGCGTTCGGACAGGGATGGGGGAGACCCAGTACTTC
CSVRTGMGETQYF
>TRBD2|few|TRBJ2-5|TRBV9
TGTGCCAGCAGCCCCGCGGGGGAGCCTAAAGAGACCCAGTACTTC
CASSPAGEPKETQYF
>.|.|TRBJ1-2|TRBV4-1
TGCGCCAGCAGCCAAGAACCCCGTCCGGATCCAGGAGGCTACACCTTC
CASSQEPRPDPGGYTF
>.|.|TRBJ2-6|TRBV30
TGTGCCTGGAGTAAGGGGCCTGGGGCCAACGTCCTGACTTTC
CAWSKGPGANVLTF
>TRBD1|.|TRBJ1-1|TRBV5-1
TGCGCCAGCAGCCTTTACCGGACAGGGCTGAACACTGAAGCTTTCTTT
CASSLYRTGLNTEAFF
>.|.|TRBJ1-1|TRBV21-1
TGTGCCAGCAGCTTTAGGGTAAGAGGCACTGAAGCTTTCTTT
CASSFRVRGTEAFF
>.|.|TRBJ1-3|TRBV5-1
TGCGCCAGCAGCGGGGACGGAGGCTCTGGAAACACCATATATTTT
CASSGDGGSGNTIYF
>.|.|TRBJ2-5|TRBV9
TGTGCCAGCAGCGTGGGCCCGCTCCAAGAGACCCAGTACTTC
CASSVGPLQETQYF
>.|few|TRBJ1-1|TRBV30
TGTGCCTGGAGCCCCGACAGGAACACTGAAGCTTTCTTT
CAWSPDRNTEAFF
>.|once|TRBJ2-7|TRBV18
TGTGCCAGCTCCCCCTTAGGATACGAGCAGTACTTC
CASSPLGYEQYF
>.|.|TRBJ1-6|TRBV5-1
TGCGCCAGCAGCTGGGGGCAGGTGCAGTCACCCCTCCACTTT
CASSWGQVQSPLHF
>.|.|TRBJ2-2|TRBV7-2
TGTGCCAGCAGCTTACCCGCTAGCGCGGGGACCGGGGAGCTGTTTTTT
CASSLPASAGTGELFF
>.|.|TRBJ1-2|TRBV30
TGTGCCTGGAGTTTGGGGATGGGAGGCTACACCTTC
CAWSLGMGGYTF
>.|once|TRBJ2-7|TRBV11-2
TGTGCCAGCAGCAACCTAGGGGGGAGGTTCCCCTCCTACGAGCAGTACTTC
CASSNLGGRFPSYEQYF
>.|few|TRBJ1-6|TRBV5-1
TGCGCCAGCCGGCAACCGAATTCACCCCTCCACTTT
CASRQPNSPLHF
>TRBD2|.|TRBJ2-2|TRBV19
TGTGCCAGTAGTATGGTAATGGGAGGGGAGAACACCGGGGAGCTGTTTTTT
CASSMVMGGENTGELFF
>.|.|TRBJ1-1|TRBV19
TGTGCCAGTAGTATAGTGGTACAGGGTTGGGGCATGAACACTGAAGCTTTCTTT
CASSIVVQGWGMNTEAFF
>.|.|TRBJ2-7|TRBV6-1
TGTGCCAGCAGGGAGGGACCCCGGGACGAGCAGTACTTC
CASREGPRDEQYF
>TRBD1|.|TRBJ2-7|TRBV6-1
TGTGCCAGCAGCGCAAGAGGGGACAGCTCCTACGAGCAGTACTTC
CASSARGDSSYEQYF
>.|.|TRBJ2-3|TRBV19
TGTGCCAGCTCACATATTAGCACAGATACGCAGTATTTT
CASSHISTDTQYF
>.|once|TRBJ2-7|TRBV2
TGTGCCAGCAGTGGCACTGTCGGGGAGCAGTACTTC
CASSGTVGEQYF
>TRBD2|.|TRBJ2-3|TRBV7-2
TGTGCCAGCAGCTTAGCTAGCGGGGGCCCCCCAGATACGCAGTATTTT
CASSLASGGPPDTQYF
>TRBD1|.|TRBJ2-2|TRBV25-1
TGTGCCAGCAGTCTGGGGGGGACAGGGGGTTCCGGGGAGCTGTTTTTT
CASSLGGTGGSGELFF
>TRBD1|.|TRBJ1-2|TRBV29-1
TGCAGCGTTGTGAGGCCAGGGGGCGCGAATGGCTACACCTTC
CSVVRPGGANGYTF
>.|few|TRBJ1-1|TRBV29-1
TGCAGCGTAGACAGCCATGGGGTCGAAGCTTTCTTT
CSVDSHGVEAFF
>.|.|TRBJ1-5|TRBV5-6
TGTGCCAGCAGCTTCGGGCCTGGAAGCAATCAGCCCCAGCATTTT
CASSFGPGSNQPQHF
>.|.|TRBJ2-7|TRBV27
TGTGCCAGCAGTCCCCGGACTCGGGGGCTTTACGAGCAGTACTTC
CASSPRTRGLYEQYF
>.|.|TRBJ2-1|TRBV14
TGTGCCAGCAGTTCGGACTTTTACAATGAGCAGTTCTTC
CASSSDFYNEQFF
>TRBD1|.|TRBJ1-4|TRBV11-2
TGTGCCAGCAGCTTAGGGATCCCGGGACAGGGGTCAACTAATGAAAAACTGTTTTTT
CASSLGIPGQGSTNEKLFF
>.|.|TRBJ1-1|TRBV15
TGTGCCACCAGCAGAGATTCCCCGAGTGCCCGGGCTTTCTTT
CATSRDSPSARAFF
>.|.|TRBJ1-4|TRBV30
TGTGCCCGGAGTCCGAGAGGGCGCGATGAAAAACTGTTTTTT
CARSPRGRDEKLFF
>TRBD1|.|TRBJ2-3|TRBV5-1
TGCGCCAGCAGCTTGCAGGGGGCTGGCACAGATACGCAGTATTTT
CASSLQGAGTDTQYF
>.|.|TRBJ1-2|TRBV30
TGTGCCTGGGTCGGAGTCGGGGGCGCCTATGGCTACACCTTC
CAWVGVGGAYGYTF
>TRBD1|.|TRBJ2-1|TRBV6-1
TGTGCCAGCAGTGGTTACCCGGGACAGGTTTACAATGAGCAGTTCTTC
CASSGYPGQVYNEQFF
>TRBD1|.|TRBJ2-7|TRBV5-1
TGCGCCAGCCGGACAGGGGGCATCTACGAGCAGTACTTC
CASRTGGIYEQYF
>TRBD2|.|TRBJ2-1|TRBV19
TGTGCCAGTAAATTTAGCGGGGGATCCTACAATGAGCAGTTCTTC
CASKFSGGSYNEQFF
>TRBD1|.|TRBJ1-2|TRBV7-2
TGTGCCAGCAGCTTTACGGGACAGAACTATGGCTACACCTTC
CASSFTGQNYGYTF
>.|.|TRBJ2-5|TRBV5-5
TGTGCCAGCAGCTGGGGGACAAACCAAGAGACCCAGTACTTC
CASSWGTNQETQYF
>.|.|TRBJ2-5|TRBV21-1
TGTGCCAGCAGCAAACGGGTGGCTAGCGGGAAAGAGACCCAGTACTTC
CASSKRVASGKETQYF
>.|.|TRBJ1-5|TRBV19
TGTGCCAGTAGCCAGGGGAGTCAGCCCCAGCATTTT
CASSQGSQPQHF
>.|.|TRBJ1-3|TRBV7-2
TGTGCCAGCAGCTTTGACGGGTCCTCTGGAAACACCATATATTTT
CASSFDGSSGNTIYF
>TRBD2|once|TRBJ2-2|TRBV6-6
TGTGCCAGCAGAGGGGGACTAGATGCCGGGGAGCTGTTTTTT
CASRGGLDAGELFF
>TRBD2|.|TRBJ2-1|TRBV30
TGTGCCTGGGCTAGACTAGCGGGGGGGGCTGAGCAGTTCTTC
CAWARLAGGAEQFF
>.|once|TRBJ2-1|TRBV9
TGTGCCAGCAGCCTTGGGGGCTCCTACAATGAGCAGTTCTTC
CASSLGGSYNEQFF
>.|.|TRBJ1-2|TRBV30
TGTGCCTGGAGTTCCAGGGCTTTTAACTATGGCTACACCTTC
CAWSSRAFNYGYTF
>.|.|TRBJ1-6|TRBV14
TGTGCCAGCAGCCAAAACCCCCAGGGCTCCTATAATTCACCCCTCCACTTT
CASSQNPQGSYNSPLHF
>TRBD2|.|TRBJ2-7|TRBV7-9
TGTGCCAGCAGCTTCGAGGGACTAGCGGGGATAGAGCAGTACTTC
CASSFEGLAGIEQYF
>.|.|TRBJ1-5|TRBV29-1
TGCAGCGTCTATGTGGCAGGCAACAATCAGCCCCAGCATTTT
CSVYVAGNNQPQHF
>.|.|TRBJ1-2|TRBV30
TGTGCCTGGAGTCCAGGGCCGACCTATGGCTACACCTTC
CAWSPGPTYGYTF
>.|.|TRBJ1-5|TRBV2
TGTGCCAGCAGTGGAGGGACATCCAACAGTCAGCCCCAGCATTTT
CASSGGTSNSQPQHF
>.|.|TRBJ2-1|TRBV9
TGTGCCAGCAGTCGCGACAGCTACAATGAGCAGTTCTTC
CASSRDSYNEQFF
>.|once|TRBJ2-7|TRBV18
TGTGCCAGCTCACCAGGAGACTACGAGCAGTACTTC
CASSPGDYEQYF
>.|.|TRBJ1-1|TRBV29-1
TGCAGCGCCCAGCCCATTTCGAACACTGAAGCTTTCTTT
CSAQPISNTEAFF
>TRBD2|.|TRBJ2-1|TRBV30
TGTGCCTATCATAGCGGGGGGACATACAATGAGCAGTTCTTC
CAYHSGGTYNEQFF
>.|few|TRBJ2-1|TRBV9
TGTGCCAGCAGCGTCCCCACAAAGCGGGACAGGACAGACAATGAGCAGTTCTTC
CASSVPTKRDRTDNEQFF
>.|once|TRBJ2-1|TRBV21-1
TGTGCCAGCAGCAAATTTCGAGGGCTTAGACGGAATGAGCAGTTCTTC
CASSKFRGLRRNEQFF
>TRBD1|.|TRBJ2-7|TRBV5-1
TGCGCCAGCAGCTTGGAGGGACAGACCTACGAGCAGTACTTC
CASSLEGQTYEQYF
>.|once|TRBJ2-2|TRBV7-2
TGTGCCAGCAGCTTCGGGACGTCGAACACCGGGGAGCTGTTTTTT
CASSFGTSNTGELFF
>.|.|TRBJ1-5|TRBV18
TGTGCCAGCTCACCAGAGCCGCGAATCAATCAGCCCCAGCATTTT
CASSPEPRINQPQHF
>.|medium-sized|TRBJ1-2|TRBV18
TGTGCCAGCTCCGCGTTGGGGCAGGATGGCTACACCTTC
CASSALGQDGYTF